This T cell receptor beta chain was identified during a study of glioma-infiltrating T cells. Study conclusions and caveats: Tissue and blood shared very few CDR3 sequences. Tissue-blood divergence was below expectation in non-neoplastic patients, above in gliomas.

TCR alpha and beta CDR3 regions were amplified from RNA using iRepertoire nested multiplex PCR. Input was 100-400 ng of tissue mRNA or PBMC total RNA. Using its own MiXCR run on the multiplex PCR reads, TCRdb lists one record per CDR3 protein. The sample yields some 130,000 distinct CDR3 sequences, about 25% seen once. Germline V CDR1 and CDR2: SNHLY, FYNNEI. Trimming removed 4 bases from V and 8 bases from J, with 3 bases in between. There are 11 residues in the CDR3. This clonotype was counted a few times. Its antigen remains unknown. The V and J genes are TRBV2 and TRBJ1-6; D is undetermined. The clonotype was recovered from a human donor with low-grade glioma or glioblastoma, undergoing nonglioma brain surgery, or in good health (not recorded which). The sample was glioma tissue, nonneoplastic brain tissue, or PBMCs (not recorded which). The CDR3 protein is CASSADSPLHF. The CDR3 DNA sequence: TGTGCCAGCAGTGCAGATTCACCCCTCCACTTT.